This T cell receptor (beta chain) was identified during a study of T cell clonotyping in hematopoietic cell transplantation. Study-wide findings and caveats: Few recipient clonotypes overlapped donors; over 97% were de novo at given depth. Cells were unsorted, so CD4 and CD8 contributions were not separated. Higher Inverse Simpson Index values in graft donor and pretransplant recipient predicted broader posttransplant TCR diversity. Pathologically expanded recipient clonotypes increased progressively from day 30 to day 180 as diversity fell.

Germline CDR1 is MDHEN and CDR2 is SYDVKM. Trimming shortened V by 3 bases and J by 5 bases, and 16 bases separated the two germline ends. This CDR3 comprises 15 residues. This clone was detected only once. The antigen is not known. Here immunoSEQ multiplex PCR was the method, and the copy in TCRdb shows in-frame clones only, minus some. The repertoire consists of fewer than 70,000 clones, with approximately 94% occurring once and the leading ten covering around 1.6%. Sequencing input: peripheral blood mononuclear cells. The TCR originated in a middle-aged man in good health. Some clones in this sample may be carry-over from other donors' samples. The chain couples TRBV28 to TRBJ2-5; D perhaps matches TRBD1 (6 bases). The CDR3, as DNA: TGTGCCAGCAGTTTCAACAGGGTTTTGGGGGAGACCCAGTACTTC. This translates into CASSFNRVLGETQYF.